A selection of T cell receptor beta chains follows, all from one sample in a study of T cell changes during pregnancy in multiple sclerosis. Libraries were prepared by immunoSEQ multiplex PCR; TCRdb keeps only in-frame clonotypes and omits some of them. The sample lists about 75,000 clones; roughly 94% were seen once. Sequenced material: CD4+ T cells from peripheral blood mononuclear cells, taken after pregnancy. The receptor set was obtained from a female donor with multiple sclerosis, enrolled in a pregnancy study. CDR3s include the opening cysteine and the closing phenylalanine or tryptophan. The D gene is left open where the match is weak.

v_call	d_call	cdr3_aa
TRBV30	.	CAWSYDGSPAGYEQYF
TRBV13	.	CASSFSVTDTQYF
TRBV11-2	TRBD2	CASSLQRDYIQYF
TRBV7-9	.	CASSSRRGEKLFF
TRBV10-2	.	CASTRTTGPGTEAFF
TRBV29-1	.	CSVDAGNTF
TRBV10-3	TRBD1	CAISDLGQGNTEAFF
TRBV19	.	CASSQGLLNTEAFF
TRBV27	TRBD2	CASRNVGPGGEQYF
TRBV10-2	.	CAATGRQYDEQFF
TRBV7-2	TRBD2	CASSLGSSGQNEQFF
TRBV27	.	CASSPLGGGEGEQYF
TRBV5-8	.	CASSIQGASNQPQHF
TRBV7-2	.	CASSLDRVSTEAFF
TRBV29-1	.	CSVGLYTDTQYF
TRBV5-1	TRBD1	CASSLGGTGTQGTQYF
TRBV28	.	CASRAPGELYEQYF